This T cell receptor (beta chain) was captured by sequencing in a study of blood T cell repertoires in COVID-19. Turning to the study itself: Collection of acute and convalescent COVID-19 samples took place in the United States, Italy and Spain. Nucleic acid was either cDNA or gDNA, and it came from T cells, B-cell-depleted T cells, or PBMCs.

In the study's own analysis: Quantification of nucleated cells was approximated via reference gene primer amplification. Assay: immunoSEQ multiplex PCR; the TCRdb copy retains only in-frame clones and omits some. That table gives V, J and clone size, and the DNA gave D and trimming. The sample lists 75,000 to 85,000 clones; around nine tenths were seen once. The CDR3 is made up of 13 amino acids. V dropped 6 bases and J dropped 8 bases, with 16 bases sitting between them. The V gene's germline CDR1 is MNHEY and CDR2 SVGAGI. V gene TRBV6-5 combines with J gene TRBJ1-2; D may be TRBD1 (6 bases). The source material was peripheral blood. The source is a human donor in a cohort sampled during active COVID-19. The CDR3 reads CASRNRQAWGYTF. Here the CDR3 DNA reads TGTGCCAGCAGGAACCGACAGGCTTGGGGCTACACCTTC.